The rows below give T cell receptor beta chains drawn from one sample of a study of T-cell reconstitution after alpha-beta-depleted transplantation in children. TCRdb reprocessed the PCR reads via MiXCR and lists one record per CDR3 protein. This sample yields around 420,000 distinct CDR3 sequences, of which around 15% are seen a single time; under 30% belongs to the top ten. The material sequenced was PBMCs, mostly from graft donor cells, taken 360 days after TCRalphabeta/CD19-depleted stem cell transplant. These receptors were collected from a boy in the first two years of life who had a stem cell transplant for Wiskott-Aldrich syndrome, so the T cells may come from the graft donor. The CDR3 runs from the conserved cysteine through the conserved F or W. Each record gives: D gene, J gene, V gene, clone size, CDR3 DNA, CDR3 protein. The D gene is left open where the match is weak. Where a row states a size, it is once, few, many or the class of an expanded clone; other rows omit it.

TRBD1	TRBJ2-1	TRBV4-1	NA	TGCGCCAGCAGCCAAGATGACAGGGCAAGTTGGGATGAGCAGTTCTTC	CASSQDDRASWDEQFF
NA	TRBJ1-5	TRBV20-1	NA	TGCAGTGCTAAGGACATTCATAGCAATCAGCCCCAGCATTTT	CSAKDIHSNQPQHF
TRBD2	TRBJ2-7	TRBV4-3	few	TGCGCCAGCAGCCCTGGGACTAGCGGAGGCGAGCAGTACTTC	CASSPGTSGGEQYF
NA	TRBJ2-1	TRBV4-3	NA	TGCGCCAGCAGCCAAGACGGGAGCCCATACAATGAGCAGTTCTTC	CASSQDGSPYNEQFF
NA	TRBJ2-6	TRBV5-1	few	TGCGCCAGCAGCTGGCGGAGTCCCTCTGGGGCCAACGTCCTGACTTTC	CASSWRSPSGANVLTF
NA	TRBJ2-3	TRBV2	NA	TGTGCCAGCAGTGAAGACTATAGCACAGATACGCAGTATTTT	CASSEDYSTDTQYF
TRBD1	TRBJ2-3	TRBV28	NA	TGTGCCAGCAGTACGGACAGGGGGACAGATACGCAGTATTTT	CASSTDRGTDTQYF
NA	TRBJ2-2	TRBV11-2	few	TGTGCCAGCAGCTTAGATCAGGGGACGTACCCCTACACCGGGGAGCTGTTTTTT	CASSLDQGTYPYTGELFF
NA	TRBJ1-1	TRBV12-3/TRBV12-4	NA	TGTGCCAGCAGTTTTCACGGGGGGCGGGTCACTGAAGCTTTCTTT	CASSFHGGRVTEAFF
NA	TRBJ2-7	TRBV20-1	NA	TGCAGTGCTAGTCCCGGCAAGGGACGCACCTACGAGCAGTACTTC	CSASPGKGRTYEQYF
NA	TRBJ2-1	TRBV5-6	few	TGTGCCAGCAGCTTGGGCCCCCGTTCTAGGCAGTTCTTC	CASSLGPRSRQFF
NA	TRBJ1-1	TRBV19	NA	TGTGCCACCGGGACATTAGAAGCTTTCTTT	CATGTLEAFF
NA	TRBJ2-1	TRBV5-1	few	TGCGCCAGCAGCCTTGGCGGTCAGATCAATGAGCAGTTCTTC	CASSLGGQINEQFF
NA	TRBJ2-1	TRBV6-5	NA	TGTGCCAGCAGTTATCAGGACAGTATGTACTATGAGCAGTTCTTC	CASSYQDSMYYEQFF
TRBD2	TRBJ2-1	TRBV7-7	NA	TGTGCCAGCAGCCTGGAAGTAGCGGGGGGATTTACGAATGAGCAGTTCTTC	CASSLEVAGGFTNEQFF
TRBD1	TRBJ2-1	TRBV6-2/TRBV6-3	few	TGTGCCAGCAGTAACTACGTTCGACAGGGTGGTGGTAATGAGCAGTTCTTC	CASSNYVRQGGGNEQFF
TRBD2	TRBJ2-1	TRBV11-2	few	TGTGCCAGCAGCGCGAGGAGGCCTAGCGGGGGGAATGAGCAGTTCTTC	CASSARRPSGGNEQFF
NA	TRBJ2-6	TRBV6-5	NA	TGTGCCAGCAGTTATGACTCTGGGGCCAACGTCCTGACTTTC	CASSYDSGANVLTF
TRBD2	TRBJ2-7	TRBV4-3	NA	TGCGCCAGCAGCCAAGTTCGAGCGGGAGGCTCCTACGAGCAGTACTTC	CASSQVRAGGSYEQYF
TRBD1	TRBJ2-3	TRBV7-8	NA	TGTGCCAGCAGGTGGGACAGGGGTTTCACTAGCACAGATACGCAGTATTTT	CASRWDRGFTSTDTQYF
NA	TRBJ2-5	TRBV5-1	few	TGCGCCAGCAGCGGCGGTGTTGACCCCAGGACCCAGTACTTC	CASSGGVDPRTQYF
TRBD1	TRBJ2-5	TRBV9	many	TGTGCCAGCAGCGTGGGGACAGGTCAAGAGACCCAGTACTTC	CASSVGTGQETQYF
NA	TRBJ2-7	TRBV24-1	few	TGTGCCACCAGTGCTGGGGGTTTACACGAGCAGTACTTC	CATSAGGLHEQYF
NA	TRBJ1-6	TRBV12-3/TRBV12-4	NA	TGTGCCAGCAGTTTAGGGCAAGGGAAGGGTTCACCCCTCCACTTT	CASSLGQGKGSPLHF
NA	TRBJ2-7	TRBV5-1	NA	TGCGCCAGCAGCCAAGAAAAGCCGGCCGAGCAGTACTTC	CASSQEKPAEQYF
TRBD2	TRBJ2-5	TRBV27	NA	TGTGCCAGCAGTTTAAACCTAGGACTAGCGCGGCAAGAGACCCAGTACTTC	CASSLNLGLARQETQYF
TRBD2	TRBJ2-7	TRBV5-1	NA	TGCGCCAGCAGCCTCCTAGCGGGAACTTCTAGCGAGCAGTACTTC	CASSLLAGTSSEQYF
NA	TRBJ2-3	TRBV7-2	NA	TGTGCCAGCAGCTTAGCGCGGAAGAATTGGGCCACAGATACGCAGTATTTT	CASSLARKNWATDTQYF
NA	TRBJ2-5	TRBV7-9	few	TGTGCCAGCAGCTTTTTACTGGTTGAAGAGACCCAGTACTTC	CASSFLLVEETQYF
TRBD1	TRBJ2-7	TRBV12-3/TRBV12-4	few	TGTGCCAGCAGTTTGGGGACAGTGATATCCTACGAGCAGTACTTC	CASSLGTVISYEQYF
NA	TRBJ2-7	TRBV5-1	NA	TGCGCCAGCAGCTTCGGACCCCGGGACCGGAGGGACTACGAGCAGTACTTC	CASSFGPRDRRDYEQYF
TRBD2	TRBJ2-2	TRBV7-2	NA	TGTGCCAGCAGCTTAGCAGCGGGGTTGTGGAGGGAGCTGTTTTTT	CASSLAAGLWRELFF
NA	TRBJ1-1	TRBV6-5	NA	TGTGCCAGCAGTTACTCGCTAGGACCAATTCCCCTTCGGACTGAAGCTTTCTTT	CASSYSLGPIPLRTEAFF
TRBD2	TRBJ2-1	TRBV5-5	few	TGTGCCAGCAGCTGCCCTAGCGGGGGGATCTACAATGAGCAGTTCTTC	CASSCPSGGIYNEQFF
NA	TRBJ2-3	TRBV29-1	few	TGCAGCGTTGAAATCCGAGATACGCAGTATTTT	CSVEIRDTQYF
TRBD2	TRBJ2-1	TRBV7-9	NA	TGTGCCAGCAGCCCCCTGGGACTAGCGGACTACAATGAGCAGTTCTTC	CASSPLGLADYNEQFF
TRBD2	TRBJ2-1	TRBV7-2	many	TGTGCCAGCAGCGCCCATAGCGGGGTCTCCTACAATGAGCAGTTCTTC	CASSAHSGVSYNEQFF
NA	TRBJ2-5	TRBV5-1	NA	TGCGCCAGCAAAGTTAACCTTCAAGAGACCCAGTACTTC	CASKVNLQETQYF
NA	TRBJ2-7	TRBV15	NA	TGTGCCACCAGCAGAGGTCGCTATACCAGCTCCTACGAGCAGTACTTC	CATSRGRYTSSYEQYF
NA	TRBJ2-1	TRBV6-5	few	TGTGCCAGCAGTTACCCCTTTTCGGGGAAGAGGAATCACAATGAGCAGTTCTTC	CASSYPFSGKRNHNEQFF
TRBD1	TRBJ2-5	TRBV12-3/TRBV12-4	NA	TGTGCCAGCAGTTCCCGGGACAGCGGAAGGGAGACCCAGTACTTC	CASSSRDSGRETQYF
NA	TRBJ1-1	TRBV4-1	NA	TGCGCCAGCAGCCAGCGGAGTCTATCAGGTGTTGAAGCTTTCTTT	CASSQRSLSGVEAFF
TRBD2	TRBJ2-2	TRBV27	few	TGTGCCAGCAGTTTGTGGCGGGAGCACACCGGGGAGCTGTTTTTT	CASSLWREHTGELFF
TRBD2	TRBJ2-1	TRBV12-3/TRBV12-4	NA	TGTGCCAGCAGCCGAAAGGGCGGGGGGAGGAATGAGCAGTTCTTC	CASSRKGGGRNEQFF
NA	TRBJ2-7	TRBV7-9	NA	TGTGCCAGCAGCGCAGCAGGGGTTTTCTACGAGCAGTACTTC	CASSAAGVFYEQYF
NA	TRBJ2-4	TRBV20-1	few	TGCAGTGCTAGTACAGGGCTACTCAAAAACATTCAGTACTTC	CSASTGLLKNIQYF
NA	TRBJ2-7	TRBV12-3/TRBV12-4	few	TGTGCCAGCAGTTTCGACTCCGAGCAGTACTTC	CASSFDSEQYF
TRBD1	TRBJ2-3	TRBV5-6	few	TGTGCCAGCAGCTCGGACAGGGAACGCACAGATACGCAGTATTTT	CASSSDRERTDTQYF